Below are 32 T cell receptor beta chains sequenced from a single sample in a study of T cells after posttransplantation cyclophosphamide. Clones were sequenced by immunoSEQ multiplex PCR, and TCRdb holds only the in-frame ones, with some missing. The repertoire holds about 950 clones, with less than 75% as singletons. The sample consisted of memory CD8+ T cells sorted from blood. The receptor set was obtained from a woman aged 45 to 65 in good health and a related stem cell transplant donor.

The V call is TRBV6-1, the J call TRBJ1-1; D remains ambiguous. CDR1 and CDR2 from the germline V gene are MNHNS and SASEGT. Trimming removed 3 bases from V and 0 bases from J, with 11 bases in between. This CDR3 spans 15 amino acids. DNA for the CDR3: TGTGCCAGCAGTGAGGGAGTGGGGATGAACACTGAAGCTTTCTTT. Amino acid sequence: CASSEGVGMNTEAFF.

This clone showed up just a few times. The chain has TRBV19 and TRBJ2-7; a weak D match, TRBD2 (6 bases). The CDR3 is 14 residues long. Germline V gives CDR1 LNHDA, CDR2 SQIVND (reference sequence). Trimming left V 3 bases short and J 2 bases short, with 11 bases between. DNA of the CDR3: TGTGCCAGTAGTATCGGGAGAGTCGCCTACGAGCAGTACTTC. Protein product: CASSIGRVAYEQYF.

The V call is TRBV4-2, the J call TRBJ1-1; D gene ambiguous. The CDR3 covers 14 residues. The ends were cut back, 0 bases at V and 0 bases at J, with 5 bases in the middle. The V gene's germline CDR1 is LGHNA and CDR2 YNFKEQ. The CDR3 protein is CASSQDRVNTEAFF. The DNA for the CDR3 is TGTGCCAGCAGCCAAGATCGCGTGAACACTGAAGCTTTCTTT.

This chain joins TRBV29-1 and TRBJ1-1; no reliable D call. Germline lookup yields CDR1 SQVTM and CDR2 ANQGSEA. V lost 7 bases to trimming and J lost 4 bases, with 10 bases between them. The CDR3 contains 11 residues. This chain's CDR3 is CSALSTTEAFF. The CDR3 DNA reads as TGCAGCGCACTGAGCACCACTGAAGCTTTCTTT.

Only a few counts were recorded for this clone. The chain is built from TRBV30 and TRBJ1-3; no clear D. The CDR3 sequence is 13 residues long. Trimming stripped 8 bases from V and 4 bases from J, with 15 bases between. Germline V gene lookup returns CDR1 GTSNPN and CDR2 SVGIG (reference sequence). DNA of the CDR3: TGTGCCGGGGAGGCGGGGAAGGGAAACACCATATATTTT. This encodes CAGEAGKGNTIYF.

The chain links TRBV10-3 to TRBJ1-2, with TRBD1 as a possible D gene (6 bases). Trimming removed 0 bases at V and 0 bases at J, with 8 bases between. From germline, CDR1 is ENHRY and CDR2 SYGVKD. This CDR3 contains 15 residues. Written as DNA, the CDR3 is TGTGCCATCAGTGAGTCGGGGGCAGCTAACTATGGCTACACCTTC. Translating it yields CAISESGAANYGYTF.

The chain couples TRBV6-4 to TRBJ1-1, with 8 bases fitting TRBD1. The J segment lost 5 bases and the V segment lost 8 bases, leaving 10 bases of the junction unmatched. Germline values: CDR1 MRHNA, CDR2 SNTAGT. The CDR3 contains 14 residues. CDR3 sequence reads: CASCDRGGETEAFF. For the CDR3, the DNA is TGTGCCAGCTGCGACAGGGGAGGAGAAACTGAAGCTTTCTTT.

V usage is TRBV6-6 and J usage is TRBJ1-2; D is unresolved. The CDR3 covers 16 residues. Germline values: CDR1 MNHNY, CDR2 SVGAGI (reference sequence). V gave up 2 bases and J gave up 9 bases, with 22 bases separating them. The CDR3 sequence is CASSYPTGPTWRSYTF. CDR3 sequence (DNA): TGTGCCAGCAGTTACCCGACTGGGCCCACGTGGAGGAGCTACACCTTC.

This clone rates as large. The chain is built from TRBV28 and TRBJ2-4; 8 bases are a match to TRBD1. Germline loops: CDR1 MDHEN, CDR2 SYDVKM. The junction had 2 bases not matched to a gene; V was cut back by 2 bases and J by 5 bases. This CDR3 contains 14 residues. The CDR3 bases are TGTGCCAGCAGTTTAGGACAGGGTCAAAACATTCAGTACTTC. Its translation: CASSLGQGQNIQYF.

By share of the sample, this clone is large. The chain links TRBV7-3 to TRBJ2-5; 8 bases map to TRBD2. Germline CDR1 SGHTA, CDR2 FQGTGA. Trimming took 6 bases from V and 5 from J; bases not matched to a gene: 8. CDR3 length: 14 amino acids. The CDR3 sequence: CASSPGTRGETQYF. The CDR3 DNA sequence: TGTGCCAGCAGTCCCGGGACTAGGGGGGAGACCCAGTACTTC.

The genes are TRBV7-3 and TRBJ2-7; TRBD2 matches 10 bases. CDR1 and CDR2 from the germline V gene are SGHTA and FQGTGA. The CDR3 sequence is 15 residues long. Germline trimming cut 5 bases from V and 2 bases from J; bases unmatched to any gene: 6. Here the CDR3 reads CASSASSGSTYEQYF. The DNA of the CDR3 is TGTGCCAGCAGCGCCTCTAGCGGGAGTACCTACGAGCAGTACTTC.

This chain links TRBV5-6 with TRBJ2-1, with D maybe TRBD2 (6 bases). Germline V gene data show CDR1 as SGHDT and CDR2 as YYEEEE. V was cut by 4 bases and J by 10 bases, with 15 bases left in between. The CDR3 length is 13 residues. In DNA form, the CDR3 reads TGTGCCAGCAGCAAACTAGCTCTTAGGGAGCAGTTCTTC. Amino acid sequence: CASSKLALREQFF. Combining the CDR3 with reference TRBV5-6 and TRBJ2-1 gives the whole variable domain DAGVTQSPTHLIKTRGQQVTLRCSPKSGHDTVSWYQQALGQGPQFIFQYYEEEERQRGNFPDRFSGHQFPNYSSELNVNALLLGDSALYLCASSKLALREQFFGPGTRLTVL.

This rearrangement joins TRBV19 to TRBJ2-6; 7 bases match TRBD1. The V gene end was trimmed by 5 bases and the J gene end by 1 base; junction bases not matched to a gene: 11. There are 18 residues in the CDR3. Germline-derived CDR1 and CDR2 are LNHDA and SQIVND (reference sequence). In DNA form, the CDR3 reads TGTGCCAGTAGTGCATCAGGGGGAATACTTTCTGGGGCCAACGTCCTGACTTTC. This sequence encodes CASSASGGILSGANVLTF.

The V call is TRBV2, the J call TRBJ1-5; maybe TRBD1 (5 bases). The CDR3 sequence is 15 residues long. V shed 6 bases and J shed 7 bases, with 19 bases lying between them. Germline CDR1 is SNHLY and CDR2 is FYNNEI. For the CDR3, the DNA is TGTGCCAGCAGGCCGAACTGGGGCGATTCGCAGCCCCAGCATTTT. Translation: CASRPNWGDSQPQHF.

Only one count was recorded for this clone. V usage is TRBV6-5 and J usage is TRBJ1-5, with D perhaps matching TRBD1 (6 bases). The CDR3 spans 13 residues. Trimming stripped 8 bases from V and 5 bases from J, with 13 bases between. Per the germline V gene, CDR1 is MNHEY and CDR2 is SVGAGI. CDR3 in amino acids: CASGTGSHQPQHF. CDR3 DNA sequence: TGTGCCAGCGGCACAGGGAGCCATCAGCCCCAGCATTTT.

This chain uses TRBV2 with TRBJ2-4; D is ambiguous. This CDR3 region has 13 residues. V was trimmed by 6 bases and J by 0 bases, leaving 6 bases between them. Germline CDR1 reads SNHLY; CDR2 reads FYNNEI. CDR3 DNA sequence: TGTGCCAGCAGCGAACTAGCCAAAAACATTCAGTACTTC. This translates into CASSELAKNIQYF.

CDR3 sequence (DNA): TGTGCCAGCAGTCATGGGACAGGAGATGCTAATGGCTACACCTTC. Translation: CASSHGTGDANGYTF. The chain couples TRBV27 to TRBJ1-2, with 8 bases matching TRBD1. Germline loops: CDR1 MNHEY, CDR2 SMNVEV (reference sequence). Trimming cost V 5 bases and J 6 bases; bases outside gene matches: 11. This CDR3 contains 15 residues.

The chain has TRBV23-1 and TRBJ2-6, with 7 bases that match TRBD1. TRBV23-1 counts as an open reading frame of uncertain function. CDR3 length: 15 residues. With 2 bases clipped from V and 12 bases from J, the junction kept 10 bases outside the gene matches. The CDR3 loop reads CASSQATGTRPVLTF. In DNA form, the CDR3 reads TGCGCCAGCAGTCAAGCGACAGGGACCCGCCCCGTCCTGACTTTC.

V is TRBV28 and J is TRBJ2-7; the D gene is possibly TRBD2 (5 bases). The germline V gene has CDR1 MDHEN and CDR2 SYDVKM. The germline V and J ends were trimmed by 6 bases and 0 bases, with 15 bases remaining between them. The CDR3 sequence is 15 residues long. The CDR3 bases are TGTGCCAGCAGCCCCACCGTCGGGGTCTCCTACGAGCAGTACTTC. This gives the protein CASSPTVGVSYEQYF.

The chain's CDR3 is CANTGTTTGELFF. In DNA form, the CDR3 reads TGCGCCAACACCGGGACAACCACCGGGGAGCTGTTTTTT. The chain uses TRBV10-1 and TRBJ2-2; D possibly corresponds to TRBD1 (6 bases). This CDR3 region has 13 residues. Germline CDR1 and CDR2: WNHNN and SYGVQD (reference sequence). V lost 10 bases, J lost 4 bases, and 13 bases lay in between.

J is TRBJ2-1 and V is TRBV10-1, with 8 bases aligning to TRBD2. Germline CDR1 and CDR2: WNHNN and SYGVQD (reference sequence). Losses at the gene ends were 6 bases for V and 8 bases for J; bases not matched to a gene: 9. The CDR3 is 14 amino acids. CDR3 sequence reads: CASRAGGGADEQFF. The CDR3, as DNA: TGCGCCAGCAGGGCGGGAGGTGGGGCGGATGAGCAGTTCTTC.

This chain links TRBV4-2 with TRBJ1-2; 8 bases are shared with TRBD1. Trimming removed 4 bases from V and 14 bases from J; junction bases left unmatched: 9. This CDR3 is built from 12 residues. Germline CDR1 reads LGHNA; CDR2 reads YNFKEQ. This CDR3 is CASSLQGGERTF. DNA for the CDR3: TGTGCCAGCAGCCTACAGGGGGGAGAGAGGACCTTC.

V usage is TRBV28 and J usage is TRBJ1-1; a weak D match, TRBD1 (5 bases). Germline CDR1 is MDHEN and CDR2 is SYDVKM. V was pared by 7 bases and J by 6 bases, with 15 bases between. The CDR3 runs to 13 residues. In nucleotides, the CDR3 is TGTGCCAGCAAGGAGGGGTTATTACCTGAAGCTTTCTTT. Translation gives CASKEGLLPEAFF.

Only a few counts were recorded for this clone. The J gene is TRBJ2-7, the V gene TRBV4-3, with TRBD2 matching 8 bases. V was pared by 4 bases and J by 0 bases, with 8 bases of the junction left unmatched. Germline V gives CDR1 LGHNA, CDR2 YSLEER. There are 16 residues in the CDR3. The CDR3 sequence is CASSLHVAGSSYEQYF. The CDR3 nucleotides are TGCGCCAGCAGCCTCCATGTAGCGGGAAGCTCCTACGAGCAGTACTTC.

About this clone itself: Distinct nucleotide sequences in the sample also encode this CDR3. The CDR3 coding sequence is TGTGCCAGTGGAACAGCGGATAGCAATCAGCCCCAGCATTTT. Residues: CASGTADSNQPQHF. The chain has TRBV9 and TRBJ1-5, with D unresolved. Germline V gene sequence: CDR1 SGDLS, CDR2 YYNGEE. V lost 8 bases and J lost 0, with 12 bases in between. The CDR3 is 14 residues long.

V gene TRBV2 combines with J gene TRBJ1-1, with D possibly TRBD1 on 6 matching bases. Looked up from germline, CDR1 is SNHLY and CDR2 is FYNNEI. This CDR3 comprises 17 residues. Trimming cost V 4 bases and J 0 bases, with 18 bases left between them. The CDR3 coding sequence is TGTGCCAGCAGTGGGACCAGGGGCCAAACTATGAACACTGAAGCTTTCTTT. This codes for CASSGTRGQTMNTEAFF. The full variable domain, with the rest looked up from reference TRBV2 and TRBJ1-1, is EPEVTQTPSHQVTQMGQEVILRCVPISNHLYFYWYRQILGQKVEFLVSFYNNEISEKSEIFDDQFSVERPDGSNFTLKIRSTKLEDSAMYFCASSGTRGQTMNTEAFFGQGTRLTVV.

The chain carries TRBV30 and TRBJ1-2, with D perhaps matching TRBD1 (5 bases). Germline-derived CDR1 and CDR2 are GTSNPN and SVGIG (reference sequence). Between the trimmed V and J ends, which lost 3 bases and 4 bases, there was a span of 18 bases. This CDR3 spans 15 amino acids. CDR3 region: CAWSVVGGGTYGYTF. In DNA form, the CDR3 reads TGTGCCTGGAGCGTCGTGGGGGGGGGTACCTATGGCTACACCTTC.

Relative to its sample, this clone is large. The chain employs TRBV27 and TRBJ2-1; tentatively, D is TRBD2 (5 bases). V was cut by 6 bases and J by 1 base, with 10 bases left in between. The CDR3 totals 14 residues. Germline assignment: CDR1 MNHEY and CDR2 SMNVEV (reference sequence). As DNA, the CDR3 is TGTGCCAGCAGCCTAGGAGGTTCCTACAATGAGCAGTTCTTC. Translated: CASSLGGSYNEQFF.

This clone was found a few times. The CDR3 sequence is CASSQEPGQGDNEQFF. CDR3 sequence (DNA): TGTGCCAGCAGCCAAGAGCCCGGACAGGGGGACAATGAGCAGTTCTTC. The J gene is TRBJ2-1, the V gene TRBV14, with 10 nucleotides matching TRBD1. This CDR3 is built from 16 residues. V lost 0 bases and J lost 5; bases outside the gene matches: 4. CDR1 and CDR2 (germline): SGHDN, FVKESK.

This clone was found once. The DNA is omitted, as the CDR3 cannot be located on it reliably, and the CDR3 follows TCRdb's listing. This chain uses TRBV28 with TRBJ2-1; TRBD2, as called in the table, went unchecked against the DNA. Germline CDR1 reads MDHEN; CDR2 reads SYDVKM. The CDR3 length equals 16 residues, ends included. The CDR3 loop reads CASSLGTGGPGSEQFF.

The V gene is TRBV5-6, the J gene TRBJ2-7, with 12 nucleotides matching TRBD2. The CDR3 is made up of 14 amino acids. CDR1 SGHDT and CDR2 YYEEEE come from the germline V gene. V gave up 3 bases and J gave up 4 bases; unmatched junction bases: 2. CDR3 DNA sequence: TGTGCCAGCAGCTGGGGGACTAGCGGGTACGAGCAGTACTTC. It is translated as CASSWGTSGYEQYF.

The CDR3, as DNA: TGTGCCAGCAGCTCCTACGGCGGGGGCTCGGTCACAGATACGCAGTATTTT. Translating it yields CASSSYGGGSVTDTQYF. The gene calls are TRBV9 and TRBJ2-3; a weak D match, TRBD2 (7 bases). This CDR3 has 17 residues. CDR1 SGDLS and CDR2 YYNGEE come from the germline V gene. Trimming took 4 bases from V and 2 from J, leaving 20 bases between them.